A single sample gave rise to the 32 T cell receptor beta chains below, sequenced in a study of cytomegalovirus exposure and HLA in healthy donors. The PCR employed 60 Vbeta primers together with 13 Jbeta primers. Assay: immunoSEQ multiplex PCR; the TCRdb copy retains only in-frame clones and omits some. The repertoire includes some 120,000 clones, about four fifths of them detected once, and around 4.3% sits in the top ten. The sequenced sample consisted of PBMCs. The receptors stem from a young man in good health and CMV-seropositive.

The CDR3 spells CASRQDPFREQYF. DNA of the CDR3: TGTGCCAGCCGACAGGACCCCTTTAGAGAGCAGTACTTC. The chain links TRBV27 to TRBJ2-7; maybe TRBD1 (6 bases). The CDR3 totals 13 residues. V was pared by 8 bases and J by 7 bases, with 18 bases between. Germline V gene data show CDR1 as MNHEY and CDR2 as SMNVEV (reference sequence).

The chain recombines TRBV4-3 with TRBJ2-1; 11 bases line up with TRBD2. Looked up from germline, CDR1 is LGHNA and CDR2 is YSLEER. The trim removed 4 bases at V and 5 bases at J, leaving 4 bases unmatched. The CDR3 is 15 residues long. The DNA for the CDR3 is TGCGCCAGCAGCCCGGGACTAGCGGATGACAATGAGCAGTTCTTC. This sequence encodes CASSPGLADDNEQFF.

V usage is TRBV5-6 and J usage is TRBJ2-1; 7 nucleotides align to TRBD2. Germline V lookup: CDR1 SGHDT, CDR2 YYEEEE. This CDR3 is built from 15 residues. After removal of 2 bases from V and 2 bases from J, the junction contained 4 bases not matched to a gene. The CDR3 here is CASSLGGGAYNEQFF. CDR3 nucleotides: TGTGCCAGCAGCTTAGGTGGGGGGGCCTACAATGAGCAGTTCTTC.

The CDR3 reads CASSVQGPDEKLFF. The CDR3 bases are TGTGCCAGCAGCGTACAGGGGCCAGATGAAAAACTGTTTTTT. This sequence joins TRBV9 and TRBJ1-4; D is perhaps TRBD1 (6 bases). Looked up from germline, CDR1 is SGDLS and CDR2 is YYNGEE. The CDR3 is made up of 14 amino acids. The V end lost 1 base, the J end lost 6 bases, and 10 bases lay between the germline ends.

V is TRBV28 and J is TRBJ2-7; 8 bases agree with TRBD1. CDR3 length: 15 amino acids. Germline CDR1 reads MDHEN; CDR2 reads SYDVKM. V lost 5 bases, J lost 2 bases, and 8 bases stayed unmatched. The CDR3 loop reads CASSRPGGHTYEQYF. Here the CDR3 DNA reads TGTGCCAGCAGTCGGCCAGGGGGCCACACCTACGAGCAGTACTTC.

The rearrangement joins TRBV5-4 to TRBJ2-5; weak D call: TRBD1 (7 bases). Trimming stripped 3 bases from V and 8 bases from J, with 17 bases between. The CDR3 sequence is 14 residues long. CDR1 and CDR2 (germline): SGHNT, YYREEE (reference sequence). The CDR3 region has the DNA TGTGCCAGCAGCTCCAGGGGGGCCCTTCAAACCCAGTACTTC. It encodes CASSSRGALQTQYF.

The rearrangement joins TRBV7-2 to TRBJ2-7, with 7 bases identical to TRBD2. The junction had 5 bases not matched to a gene; V was cut back by 1 base and J by 2 bases. From germline, CDR1 is SGHTA and CDR2 FQGNSA. This CDR3 contains 15 residues. The CDR3 DNA sequence: TGTGCCAGCAGCTTAGATGCCGGGGGGACCTACGAGCAGTACTTC. It specifies CASSLDAGGTYEQYF.

This chain joins TRBV6-5 and TRBJ1-2, with TRBD1 as a possible D gene (6 bases). V lost 4 bases to trimming and J lost 4 bases, with 16 bases between them. This CDR3 has 15 residues. Germline values: CDR1 MNHEY, CDR2 SVGAGI. The CDR3 region has the DNA TGTGCCAGCAGTTCCCCGCCCGGGACAAGCTATGGCTACACCTTC. This encodes CASSSPPGTSYGYTF.

The chain couples TRBV7-9 to TRBJ2-2; D gene uncertain. The CDR3 contains 12 residues. Trimming pared 6 bases from V and 3 bases from J, leaving 5 bases between. Germline V CDR1 and CDR2: SEHNR, FQNEAQ (reference sequence). This CDR3 is CASRSDTGELFF. The DNA for the CDR3 is TGTGCCAGCAGATCGGACACCGGGGAGCTGTTTTTT.

The chain combines TRBV11-2 with TRBJ2-7; D gene ambiguous. Germline V CDR1 and CDR2: SGHAT, FQNNGV. V lost 5 bases and J 2 bases, leaving 25 bases between the germline ends. The CDR3 contains 18 residues. The CDR3 region is CASSPTKRANPRPYEQYF. The CDR3, as DNA: TGTGCCAGCAGCCCCACTAAGCGCGCGAATCCGCGCCCCTACGAGCAGTACTTC.

In its sample, this clone was seen once. The chain employs TRBV29-1 and TRBJ2-1, with 8 bases that match TRBD1. Germline assignment: CDR1 SQVTM and CDR2 ANQGSEA. Trimming took 4 bases from V and 3 from J; bases not matched to a gene: 5. The CDR3 totals 14 residues. This chain's CDR3 is CSVVGQGGYNEQFF. The CDR3 nucleotides read TGCAGCGTTGTTGGACAGGGTGGCTACAATGAGCAGTTCTTC.

CDR3 sequence (DNA): TGTGCCAGTAGTATGAGGGACAGAAATCAGCCCCAGCATTTT. Translated: CASSMRDRNQPQHF. The genes are TRBV19 and TRBJ1-5, with 7 bases identical to TRBD1. With 3 bases clipped from V and 4 bases from J, the junction kept 3 bases outside the gene matches. Germline loops: CDR1 LNHDA, CDR2 SQIVND (reference sequence). The CDR3 covers 14 residues. The whole variable domain, remainder taken from reference TRBV19 and TRBJ1-5, is DGGITQSPKYLFRKEGQNVTLSCEQNLNHDAMYWYRQDPGQGLRLIYYSQIVNDFQKGDIAEGYSVSREKKESFPLTVTSAQKNPTAFYLCASSMRDRNQPQHFGDGTRLSIL.

This sequence joins TRBV7-2 and TRBJ2-1; TRBD1 aligns across 8 bases. After removal of 1 base from V and 8 bases from J, the junction contained 4 bases not matched to a gene. CDR3 length equals 14 residues. Looked up from germline, CDR1 is SGHTA and CDR2 is FQGNSA. CDR3 sequence: CASSLVQGAYEQFF. The DNA of the CDR3 is TGTGCCAGCAGCTTAGTTCAGGGGGCTTATGAGCAGTTCTTC.

This rearrangement joins TRBV11-1 to TRBJ2-3; D unclear. Trimming removed 2 bases at V and 0 bases at J, with 9 bases between. Germline V gives CDR1 SGHAT, CDR2 FQDESV (reference sequence). The CDR3 spans 15 residues. This CDR3 is CASSLISTSTDTQYF. The CDR3 DNA sequence: TGTGCCAGCAGCTTAATATCTACTAGCACAGATACGCAGTATTTT.

The rearrangement joins TRBV11-2 to TRBJ2-1, with a weak D call TRBD2 (6 bases). Per the germline V gene, CDR1 is SGHAT and CDR2 is FQNNGV. The CDR3 length is 15 residues. Trimming took 0 bases from V and 5 from J, leaving 11 bases between them. For the CDR3, the DNA is TGTGCCAGCAGCTTAGAGGGCCGGAGGGACAATGAGCAGTTCTTC. Translation gives CASSLEGRRDNEQFF.

The rearrangement links TRBV30 to TRBJ2-7; 9 nucleotides match TRBD1. The CDR3 length is 14 residues. With V trimmed by 3 bases and J by 6 bases, 9 bases remained unmatched. Germline V gene sequence: CDR1 GTSNPN, CDR2 SVGIG (reference sequence). The CDR3 spells CAWRTGTGYGEQYF. The CDR3 nucleotides are TGTGCCTGGAGAACCGGGACAGGGTATGGCGAGCAGTACTTC.

CDR3 in amino acids: CASSSGVSGANVLTF. The CDR3 DNA sequence: TGCGCCAGCAGCTCCGGGGTGTCTGGGGCCAACGTCCTGACTTTC. This chain connects TRBV4-1 to TRBJ2-6; D possibly corresponds to TRBD2 (5 bases). Germline V lookup: CDR1 MGHRA, CDR2 YSYEKL. Trimming took 5 bases from V and 1 from J, leaving 9 bases between them. This CDR3 has 15 amino acids.

This chain uses TRBV2 with TRBJ1-1, with 7 nucleotides matching TRBD1. CDR3 length: 14 amino acids. V lost 3 bases and J lost 5; bases outside the gene matches: 6. Germline V lookup: CDR1 SNHLY, CDR2 FYNNEI. The CDR3 spells CASSEQGERTEAFF. CDR3 nucleotides: TGTGCCAGCAGTGAGCAGGGGGAGAGAACTGAAGCTTTCTTT.

The count of this clone is one. V gene TRBV29-1 combines with J gene TRBJ1-2; D uncertain. This CDR3 comprises 11 residues. Germline CDR1 SQVTM, CDR2 ANQGSEA. Trimming removed 2 bases from V and 8 bases from J, with 9 bases in between. Here the CDR3 reads CSVEMAGGYTF. CDR3 DNA: TGCAGCGTTGAAATGGCAGGAGGCTACACCTTC. The entire variable domain, with the rest obtained from reference TRBV29-1 and TRBJ1-2, is as follows: SAVISQKPSRDICQRGTSLTIQCQVDSQVTMMFWYRQQPGQSLTLIATANQGSEATYESGFVIDKFPISRPNLTFSTLTVSNMSPEDSSIYLCSVEMAGGYTFGSGTRLTVV.

This CDR3 reads CASSQDPGGGTEAFF. The CDR3 DNA follows: TGCGCCAGCAGCCAAGATCCCGGGGGAGGCACTGAAGCTTTCTTT. The chain has TRBV4-1 and TRBJ1-1; TRBD1 is a possible D gene (5 bases). Trimming pared 0 bases from V and 4 bases from J, leaving 12 bases between. The CDR3 consists of 15 residues. Germline V gene data show CDR1 as MGHRA and CDR2 as YSYEKL.

V and J are TRBV5-1 and TRBJ1-2; tentative D call: TRBD1 (5 bases). The germline gives CDR1 SGHRS, CDR2 YFSETQ. The CDR3 contains 14 residues. The V gene lost 0 bases and the J gene lost 8 bases, with 14 bases spanning the gap. The CDR3 bases are TGCGCCAGCAGCTTGGGGCAGGGCCAGGGAGGCTACACCTTC. It codes for CASSLGQGQGGYTF.

The rearrangement joins TRBV7-9 to TRBJ2-1, with 10 bases that match TRBD1. CDR1 is SEHNR, CDR2 FQNEAQ, per germline (reference sequence). The CDR3 consists of 15 residues. The trim removed 4 bases at V and 12 bases at J, leaving 12 bases unmatched. DNA for the CDR3: TGTGCCAGCAGCTCCACCGGGACAGGGGCGGGCGGGCAGTTCTTC. As protein: CASSSTGTGAGGQFF.

This rearrangement joins TRBV6-5 to TRBJ1-2; 7 nucleotides agree with TRBD1. Germline V gene data show CDR1 as MNHEY and CDR2 as SVGAGI. The CDR3 length is 16 residues. The V gene end was trimmed by 2 bases and the J gene end by 1 base; junction bases not matched to a gene: 7. The CDR3 DNA follows: TGTGCCAGCAGTTACACACGGGGACAGAGTAACTATGGCTACACCTTC. It yields the protein CASSYTRGQSNYGYTF.

The chain recombines TRBV29-1 with TRBJ2-7; no definite D call. This CDR3 comprises 14 residues. Germline CDR1 reads SQVTM; CDR2 reads ANQGSEA. Between the trimmed V and J ends, which lost 5 bases and 0 bases, there was a span of 14 bases. The CDR3 sequence: CSVRGGYPSYEQYF. CDR3 DNA sequence: TGCAGCGTTCGAGGCGGATACCCCTCCTACGAGCAGTACTTC.

This chain uses TRBV9 with TRBJ1-1, with D maybe TRBD1 (6 bases). V was clipped by 0 bases and J by 4 bases, with 10 bases between them. Per germline, CDR1 SGDLS and CDR2 YYNGEE. This CDR3 has 14 amino acids. The CDR3, as DNA: TGTGCCAGCAGCGTAGAGGGGGGGCCCACTGAAGCTTTCTTT. Translated: CASSVEGGPTEAFF.

The chain has TRBV11-3 and TRBJ2-7; 8 nucleotides line up with TRBD1. Germline V lookup: CDR1 SGHNT, CDR2 YENEEA. This CDR3 comprises 17 residues. Trimming at V came to 1 base and at J to 4 bases, leaving 12 bases not matched to a gene. The CDR3 DNA is TGTGCCAGCAGCTTAGCATCACAAGGACAGGGCTTTTACGAGCAGTACTTC. It specifies CASSLASQGQGFYEQYF.

The chain joins TRBV7-6 to TRBJ2-7; 7 bases are a match to TRBD1. J lost 5 bases, V lost 4 bases, and 11 bases had no gene match. The CDR3 runs 15 residues. Germline CDR1 is SGHVS and CDR2 is FNYEAQ. CDR3 loop: CASSYRGRGVDEQYF. DNA of the CDR3: TGTGCCAGCAGCTACAGGGGAAGAGGCGTCGACGAGCAGTACTTC.

V gene TRBV5-1 combines with J gene TRBJ2-3, with 7 bases lining up with TRBD1. Germline V gene lookup returns CDR1 SGHRS and CDR2 YFSETQ. The CDR3 spans 17 residues. V was clipped by 1 base and J by 2 bases; unmatched bases: 10. The CDR3 loop is CASSLLAKQGYTDTQYF. The CDR3 nucleotides read TGCGCCAGCAGCTTGTTAGCGAAACAGGGGTACACAGATACGCAGTATTTT.

This chain joins TRBV5-4 and TRBJ2-3, with 8 bases aligning to TRBD1. V lost 2 bases to trimming and J lost 5 bases; unmatched junction nucleotides: 7. The CDR3 has 15 amino acids. Germline loops: CDR1 SGHNT, CDR2 YYREEE (reference sequence). CDR3 sequence reads: CASSFQGAWEDTQYF. For the CDR3, the DNA is TGTGCCAGCAGCTTCCAGGGGGCTTGGGAAGATACGCAGTATTTT.

V gene TRBV5-5 combines with J gene TRBJ2-1, with 8 bases fitting TRBD2. V lost 4 bases, J lost 4 bases, and 4 bases stayed unmatched. Looked up from germline, CDR1 is SGHKS and CDR2 is YYEKEE (reference sequence). The CDR3 contains 14 residues. The chain's CDR3 is CASSATSAYNEQFF. In DNA form, the CDR3 reads TGTGCCAGCAGCGCGACTAGCGCTTACAATGAGCAGTTCTTC.

This clone has a single count. The rearrangement links TRBV11-2 to TRBJ2-6; D remains ambiguous. The germline gives CDR1 SGHAT, CDR2 FQNNGV. The CDR3 spans 16 residues. Trimming took 0 bases from V and 1 from J, leaving 7 bases between them. The CDR3 nucleotides are TGTGCCAGCAGCTTAGAACCCGGTTCTGGGGCCAACGTCCTGACTTTC. Its protein is CASSLEPGSGANVLTF.

The chain employs TRBV5-8 and TRBJ2-1; 15 bases align to TRBD2. The trim removed 4 bases at V and 7 bases at J, leaving 6 bases unmatched. Germline-derived CDR1 and CDR2 are SGHTS and YDEGEE. The CDR3 length is 16 residues. CDR3 protein: CASSVRTSGRGNEQFF. The CDR3 nucleotides are TGTGCCAGCAGCGTGCGGACTAGCGGGAGGGGAAATGAGCAGTTCTTC.